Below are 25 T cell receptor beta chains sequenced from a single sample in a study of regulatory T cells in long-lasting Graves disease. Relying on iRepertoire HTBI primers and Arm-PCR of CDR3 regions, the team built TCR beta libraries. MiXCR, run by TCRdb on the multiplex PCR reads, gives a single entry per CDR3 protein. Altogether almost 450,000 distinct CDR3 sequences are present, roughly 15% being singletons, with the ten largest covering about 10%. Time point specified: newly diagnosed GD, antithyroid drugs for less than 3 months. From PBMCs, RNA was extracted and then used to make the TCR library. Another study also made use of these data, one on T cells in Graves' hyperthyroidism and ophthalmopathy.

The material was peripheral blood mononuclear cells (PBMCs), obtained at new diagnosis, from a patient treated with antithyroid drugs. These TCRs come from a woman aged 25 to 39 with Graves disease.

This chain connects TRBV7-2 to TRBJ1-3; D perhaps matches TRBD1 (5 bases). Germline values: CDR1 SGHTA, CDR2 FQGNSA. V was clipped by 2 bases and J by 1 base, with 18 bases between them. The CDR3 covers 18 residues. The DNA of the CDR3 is TGTGCCAGCAGCTTAAAGGTGGGGCAGTCGCCTTCTGGAAACACCATATATTTT. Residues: CASSLKVGQSPSGNTIYF.

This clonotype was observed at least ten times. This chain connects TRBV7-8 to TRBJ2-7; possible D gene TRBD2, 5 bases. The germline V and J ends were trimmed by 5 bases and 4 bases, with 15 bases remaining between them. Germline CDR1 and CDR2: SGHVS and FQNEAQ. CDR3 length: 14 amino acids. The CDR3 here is CASSPPGSRYEQYF. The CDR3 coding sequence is TGTGCCAGCAGCCCTCCTGGGAGCCGGTACGAGCAGTACTTC.

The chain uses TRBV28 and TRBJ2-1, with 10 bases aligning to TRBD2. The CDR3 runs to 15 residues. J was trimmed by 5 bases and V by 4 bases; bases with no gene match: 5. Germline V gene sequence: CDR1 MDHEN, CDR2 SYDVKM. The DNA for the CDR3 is TGTGCCAGCAGTTCTTGGACTAGCGGTAACAATGAGCAGTTCTTC. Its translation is CASSSWTSGNNEQFF.

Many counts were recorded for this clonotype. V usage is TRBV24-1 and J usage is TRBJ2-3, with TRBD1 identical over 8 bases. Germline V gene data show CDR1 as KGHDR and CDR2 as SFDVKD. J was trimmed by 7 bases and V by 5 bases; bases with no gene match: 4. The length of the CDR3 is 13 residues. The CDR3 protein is CATSVDRGNTQYF. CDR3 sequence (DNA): TGTGCCACCAGTGTCGACAGGGGAAATACGCAGTATTTT.

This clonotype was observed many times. The CDR3 loop reads CASSLGTLAGVADTQYF. CDR3 coding DNA: TGTGCCAGCAGTCTGGGGACTTTAGCGGGTGTAGCGGATACGCAGTATTTT. The V call is TRBV12-3 or TRBV12-4, the J call TRBJ2-3, with 7 bases fitting TRBD2. The CDR3 extends over 17 amino acids. After removal of 5 bases from V and 6 bases from J, the junction contained 17 bases not matched to a gene.

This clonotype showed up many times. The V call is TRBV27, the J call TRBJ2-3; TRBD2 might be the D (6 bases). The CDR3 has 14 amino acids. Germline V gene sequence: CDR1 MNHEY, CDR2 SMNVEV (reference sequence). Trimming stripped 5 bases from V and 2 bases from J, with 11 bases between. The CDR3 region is CASSLTSPTDTQYF. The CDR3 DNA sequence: TGTGCCAGCAGTCTTACTAGCCCCACAGATACGCAGTATTTT.

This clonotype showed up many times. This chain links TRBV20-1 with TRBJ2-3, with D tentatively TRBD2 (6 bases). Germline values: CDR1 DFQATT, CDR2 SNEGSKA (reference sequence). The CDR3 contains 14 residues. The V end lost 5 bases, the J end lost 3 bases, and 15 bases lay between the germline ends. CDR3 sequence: CSASPGLGTDTQYF. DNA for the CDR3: TGCAGTGCTTCCCCGGGACTTGGGACAGATACGCAGTATTTT.

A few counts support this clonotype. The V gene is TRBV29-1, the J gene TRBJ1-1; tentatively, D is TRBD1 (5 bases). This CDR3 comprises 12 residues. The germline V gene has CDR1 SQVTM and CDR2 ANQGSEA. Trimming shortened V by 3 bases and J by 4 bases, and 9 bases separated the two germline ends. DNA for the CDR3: TGCAGCGTTGATTCGGGGGGCACTGAAGCTTTCTTT. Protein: CSVDSGGTEAFF.

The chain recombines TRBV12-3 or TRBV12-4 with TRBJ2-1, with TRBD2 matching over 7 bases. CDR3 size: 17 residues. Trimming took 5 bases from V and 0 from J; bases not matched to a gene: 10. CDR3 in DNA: TGTGCCAGCAGTCACACTAGCGAACCAGCCTCCTACAATGAGCAGTTCTTC. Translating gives CASSHTSEPASYNEQFF.

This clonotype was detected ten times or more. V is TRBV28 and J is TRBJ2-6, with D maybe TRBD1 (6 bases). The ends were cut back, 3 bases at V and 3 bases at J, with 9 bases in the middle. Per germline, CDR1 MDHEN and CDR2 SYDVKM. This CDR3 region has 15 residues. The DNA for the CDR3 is TGTGCCAGCAGTTTCCCGGACAGTGGGGCCAACGTCCTGACTTTC. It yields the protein CASSFPDSGANVLTF. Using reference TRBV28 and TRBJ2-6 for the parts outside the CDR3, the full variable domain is DVKVTQSSRYLVKRTGEKVFLECVQDMDHENMFWYRQDPGLGLRLIYFSYDVKMKEKGDIPEGYSVSREKKERFSLILESASTNQTSMYLCASSFPDSGANVLTFGAGSRLTVL.

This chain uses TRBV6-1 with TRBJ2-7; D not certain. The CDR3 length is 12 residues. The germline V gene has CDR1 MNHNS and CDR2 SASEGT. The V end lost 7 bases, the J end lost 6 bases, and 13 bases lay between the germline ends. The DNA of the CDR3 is TGTGCCAGCATTTCCCCTTCCCTCGAGCAGTACTTC. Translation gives CASISPSLEQYF.

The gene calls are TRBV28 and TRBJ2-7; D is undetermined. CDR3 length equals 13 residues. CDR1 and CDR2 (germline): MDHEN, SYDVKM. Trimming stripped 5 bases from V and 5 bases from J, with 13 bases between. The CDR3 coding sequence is TGTGCCAGCAGTCACCCCCCGCCCCACGAGCAGTACTTC. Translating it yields CASSHPPPHEQYF.

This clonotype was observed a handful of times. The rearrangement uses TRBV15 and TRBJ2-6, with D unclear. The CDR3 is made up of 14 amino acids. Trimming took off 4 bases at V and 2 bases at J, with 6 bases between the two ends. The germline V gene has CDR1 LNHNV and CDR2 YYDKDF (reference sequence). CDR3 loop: CATSISPGANVLTF. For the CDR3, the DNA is TGTGCCACCAGCATATCCCCTGGGGCCAACGTCCTGACTTTC.

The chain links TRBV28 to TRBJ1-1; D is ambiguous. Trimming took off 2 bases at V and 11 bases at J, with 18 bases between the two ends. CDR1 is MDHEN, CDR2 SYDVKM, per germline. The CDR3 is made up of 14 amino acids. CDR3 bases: TGTGCCAGCAGTTTAGGCACTCTACTCGTACGGGCTTTCTTT. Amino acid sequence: CASSLGTLLVRAFF.

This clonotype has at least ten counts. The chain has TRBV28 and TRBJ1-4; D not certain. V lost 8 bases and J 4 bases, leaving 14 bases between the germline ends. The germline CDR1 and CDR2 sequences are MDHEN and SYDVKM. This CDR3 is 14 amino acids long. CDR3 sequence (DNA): TGTGCCAGCGCCTCCAGACGGATTAATGAAAAACTGTTTTTT. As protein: CASASRRINEKLFF.

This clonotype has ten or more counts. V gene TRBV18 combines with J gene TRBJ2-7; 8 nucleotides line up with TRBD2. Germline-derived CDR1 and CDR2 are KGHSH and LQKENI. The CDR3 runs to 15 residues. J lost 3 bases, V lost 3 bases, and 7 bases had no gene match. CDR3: CASSPGESGGYEQYF. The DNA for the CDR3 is TGTGCCAGCTCACCTGGGGAAAGCGGGGGCTACGAGCAGTACTTC.

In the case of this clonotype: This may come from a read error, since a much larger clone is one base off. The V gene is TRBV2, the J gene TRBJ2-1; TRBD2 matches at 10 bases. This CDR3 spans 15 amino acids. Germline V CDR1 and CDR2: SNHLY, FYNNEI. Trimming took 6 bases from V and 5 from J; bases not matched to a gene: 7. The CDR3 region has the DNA TGTGCCAGCAGGGCCAGGACTAGCGGTAACAATGAGCAGTTCTTC. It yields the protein CASRARTSGNNEQFF.

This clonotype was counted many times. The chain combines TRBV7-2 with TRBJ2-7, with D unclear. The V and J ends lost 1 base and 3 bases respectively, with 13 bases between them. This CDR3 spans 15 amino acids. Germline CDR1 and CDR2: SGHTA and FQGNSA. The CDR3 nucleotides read TGTGCCAGCAGCTTAGTTGGAAGCTCTGTCTACGAGCAGTACTTC. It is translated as CASSLVGSSVYEQYF. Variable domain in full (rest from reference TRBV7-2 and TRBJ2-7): GAGVSQSPSNKVTEKGKDVELRCDPISGHTALYWYRQSLGQGLEFLIYFQGNSAPDKSGLPSDRFSAERTGGSVSTLTIQRTQQEDSAVYLCASSLVGSSVYEQYFGPGTRLTVT.

The CDR3 region has the DNA TGTGCCAGCTCACCATGGGGCAGGGGTTCGAACACTGAAGCTTTCTTT. Amino acid sequence: CASSPWGRGSNTEAFF. The chain is built from TRBV18 and TRBJ1-1; perhaps TRBD1 as D (6 bases). The CDR3 has 16 residues. With 2 bases removed from V and 1 base from J, the gap between germline ends came to 14 bases. The V gene's germline CDR1 is KGHSH and CDR2 LQKENI.

In nucleotides, the CDR3 is TGTGCCAGCAGCCAAGTGGGGGGCGGTGAGCAGTTCTTC. Translated, it gives CASSQVGGGEQFF. The genes are TRBV14 and TRBJ2-1; TRBD1 or TRBD2 may be the D gene (6 bases each). Trimming removed 1 base at V and 9 bases at J, with 10 bases between. The germline V gene has CDR1 SGHDN and CDR2 FVKESK. CDR3 length: 13 amino acids.

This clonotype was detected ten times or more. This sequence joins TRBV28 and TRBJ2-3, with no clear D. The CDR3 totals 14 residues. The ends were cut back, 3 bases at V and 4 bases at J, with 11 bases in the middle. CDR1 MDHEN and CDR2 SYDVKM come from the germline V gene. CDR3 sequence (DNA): TGTGCCAGCAGTTTCCAACCCAGCCCAGATACGCAGTATTTT. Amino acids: CASSFQPSPDTQYF.

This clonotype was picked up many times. The CDR3 DNA is TGTGCCATCAGTGTTGGGGAAACCTACGAGCAGTACTTC. This translates into CAISVGETYEQYF. J is TRBJ2-7 and V is TRBV10-3; D is undetermined. The CDR3 consists of 13 residues. The germline gives CDR1 ENHRY, CDR2 SYGVKD. With 4 bases removed from V and 2 bases from J, the gap between germline ends came to 9 bases.

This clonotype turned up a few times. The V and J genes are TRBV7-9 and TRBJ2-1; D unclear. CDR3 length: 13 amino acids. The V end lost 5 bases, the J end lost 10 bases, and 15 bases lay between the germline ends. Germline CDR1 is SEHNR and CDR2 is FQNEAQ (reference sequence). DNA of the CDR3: TGTGCCAGCAGCCCAGGAGTCCAACGAGAGCAGTTCTTC. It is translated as CASSPGVQREQFF.

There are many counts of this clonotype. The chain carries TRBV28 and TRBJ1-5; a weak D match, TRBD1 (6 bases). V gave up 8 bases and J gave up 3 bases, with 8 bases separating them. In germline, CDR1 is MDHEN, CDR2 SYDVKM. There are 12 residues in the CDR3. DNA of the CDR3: TGTGCCAGCGGGGACATCAATCAGCCCCAGCATTTT. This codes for CASGDINQPQHF.

The CDR3 sequence is CASSYPTVTEAFF. Here the CDR3 DNA reads TGTGCCAGCAGTTACCCGACAGTCACTGAAGCTTTCTTT. The chain combines TRBV6-5 with TRBJ1-1; D is possibly TRBD1 (5 bases). Germline CDR1 is MNHEY and CDR2 is SVGAGI. The CDR3 consists of 13 residues. V was trimmed by 2 bases and J by 4 bases, leaving 8 bases between them.